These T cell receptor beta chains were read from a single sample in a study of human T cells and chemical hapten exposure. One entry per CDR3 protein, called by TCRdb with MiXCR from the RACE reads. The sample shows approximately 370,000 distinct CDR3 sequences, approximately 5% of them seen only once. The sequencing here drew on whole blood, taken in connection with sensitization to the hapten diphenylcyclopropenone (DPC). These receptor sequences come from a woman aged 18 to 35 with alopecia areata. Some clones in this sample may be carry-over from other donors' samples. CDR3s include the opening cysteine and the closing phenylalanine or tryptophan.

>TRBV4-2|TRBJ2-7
CASSQDWGQGGYEQYF
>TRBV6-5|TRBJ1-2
CASSYSTGGYGYTF
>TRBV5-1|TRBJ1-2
CASSSNPTGAGYGYTF
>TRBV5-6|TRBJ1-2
CASSLDAGGYYGYTF
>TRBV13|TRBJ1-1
CASSSTGYRGTEAFF
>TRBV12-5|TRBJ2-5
CASGKETGAQYF
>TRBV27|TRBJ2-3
CASSLEGFEDTQYF
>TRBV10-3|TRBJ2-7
CAISPRDDSYEQYF
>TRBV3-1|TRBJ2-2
CASSQELEDPGLGLNTGELFF
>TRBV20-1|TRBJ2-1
CSASRTSGGNEQFF
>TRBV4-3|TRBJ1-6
CASSRGTGGAGSPLHF
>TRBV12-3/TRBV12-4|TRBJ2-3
CASSPGTSFIDTQYF
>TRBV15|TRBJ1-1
CATSNRRGLNTEAFF
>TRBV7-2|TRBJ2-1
CASSLELAGANEQFF
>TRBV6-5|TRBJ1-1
CASGRDGGGEAFF
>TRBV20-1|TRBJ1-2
CSVFSTGENGYTF
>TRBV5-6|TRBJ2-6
CASSYGQGSSGANVLTF
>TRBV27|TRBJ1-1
CASSLGGRMNTEAFF
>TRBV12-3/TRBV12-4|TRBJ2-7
CASSGAGVLYEQYF
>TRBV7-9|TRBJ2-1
CASSPTLAGAEQFF
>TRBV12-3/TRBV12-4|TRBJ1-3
CASSSQGASWGNTIYF
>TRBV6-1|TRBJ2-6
CASSEAWGSGANVLTF